The clone carrying this T cell receptor beta chain was observed a handful of times. The antigen is undetermined. A read error may account for a junction end that differs from germline. This specimen comes from a study of T cell responses to AZD1222 COVID-19 vaccine. The study's findings and limits: Clonal diversity may have been underestimated, and the donors were mostly white British, with more females than males. Close to half of all spike-specific TCRs reportedly target regions of the variants that are unmutated.

Repertoires were generated with immunoSEQ multiplex PCR, while TCRdb's copy carries only in-frame clones and drops some. Of roughly 260,000 clones listed, roughly 93% are singletons. This CDR3 is 11 amino acids long. CDR1 and CDR2 (germline): LGHNA, YSLEER. Sequences were derived from peripheral blood, sampled on day 0 of AZD1222 vaccination. The gene calls are TRBV4-3 and TRBJ2-1, with a weak D call TRBD1 (6 bases). This receptor was taken from an adult in good health. CDR3 region: CASSQGGLVIF. The CDR3 DNA follows: TGCGCCAGCAGCCAAGGGGGGCTCGTAATCTTC.